This T cell receptor (beta chain) stems from a study of cytomegalovirus exposure and HLA in healthy donors. 13 Jbeta primers and 60 Vbeta primers were used for the PCR. Profiling relied on immunoSEQ multiplex PCR, and the TCRdb table lists in-frame clones only, not all of them. The sample has fewer than 75,000 clones, and its top ten clones hold about 15%. Germline V gene lookup returns CDR1 SGHTA and CDR2 FQGTGA. The CDR3 has 15 residues. Trimming left V 2 bases short and J 0 bases short, with 10 bases between. Sequenced material: PBMCs. J is TRBJ1-1 and V is TRBV7-3; D may be TRBD1 (5 bases). The sequence came from a boy aged 10-17 years in good health and CMV-seronegative. CDR3 nucleotide sequence: TGTGCCAGCAGCTTAGACAGCAGCATGAACACTGAAGCTTTCTTT. Its protein product is CASSLDSSMNTEAFF.